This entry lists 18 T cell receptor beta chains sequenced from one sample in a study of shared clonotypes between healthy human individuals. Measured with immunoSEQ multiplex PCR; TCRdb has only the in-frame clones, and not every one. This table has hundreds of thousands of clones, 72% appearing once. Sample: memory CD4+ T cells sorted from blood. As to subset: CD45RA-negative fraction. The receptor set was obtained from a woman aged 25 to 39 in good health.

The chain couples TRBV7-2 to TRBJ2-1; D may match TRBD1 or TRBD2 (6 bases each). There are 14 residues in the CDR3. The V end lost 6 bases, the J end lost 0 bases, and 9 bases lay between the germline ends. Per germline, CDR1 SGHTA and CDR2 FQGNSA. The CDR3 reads CASRPGASYNEQFF. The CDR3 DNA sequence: TGTGCCAGCAGGCCGGGGGCCTCCTACAATGAGCAGTTCTTC.

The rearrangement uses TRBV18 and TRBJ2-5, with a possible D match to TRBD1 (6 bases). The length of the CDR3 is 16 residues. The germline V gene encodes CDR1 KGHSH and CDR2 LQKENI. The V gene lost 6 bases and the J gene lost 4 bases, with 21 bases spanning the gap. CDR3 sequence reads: CASSPKRTVKGETQYF. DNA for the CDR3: TGTGCCAGCTCCCCCAAGCGGACAGTTAAGGGAGAGACCCAGTACTTC.

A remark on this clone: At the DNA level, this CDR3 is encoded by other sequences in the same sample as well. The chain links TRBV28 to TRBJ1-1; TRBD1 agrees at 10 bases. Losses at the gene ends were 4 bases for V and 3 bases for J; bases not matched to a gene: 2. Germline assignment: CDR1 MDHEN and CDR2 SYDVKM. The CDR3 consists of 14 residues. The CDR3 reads CASSSGQGDTEAFF. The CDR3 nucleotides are TGTGCCAGCAGTTCCGGACAGGGGGACACTGAAGCTTTCTTT.

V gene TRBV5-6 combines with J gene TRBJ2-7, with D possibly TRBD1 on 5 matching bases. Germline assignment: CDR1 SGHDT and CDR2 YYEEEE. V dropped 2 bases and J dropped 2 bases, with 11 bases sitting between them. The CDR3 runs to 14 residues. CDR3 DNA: TGTGCCAGCAGCTTTCAGGGATCCACCTACGAGCAGTACTTC. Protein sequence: CASSFQGSTYEQYF.

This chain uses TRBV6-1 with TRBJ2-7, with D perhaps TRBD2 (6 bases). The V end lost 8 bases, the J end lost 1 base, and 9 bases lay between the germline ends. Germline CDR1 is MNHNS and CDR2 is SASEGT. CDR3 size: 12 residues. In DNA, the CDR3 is TGTGCCAGCGACGGAGGGTCCTACGAGCAGTACTTC. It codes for CASDGGSYEQYF.

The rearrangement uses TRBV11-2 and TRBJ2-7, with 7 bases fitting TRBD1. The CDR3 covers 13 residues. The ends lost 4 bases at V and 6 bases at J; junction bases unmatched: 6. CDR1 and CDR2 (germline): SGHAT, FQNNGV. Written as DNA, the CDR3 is TGTGCCAGCAGCTCCACAGGGGAACGCGAGCAGTACTTC. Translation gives CASSSTGEREQYF.

As DNA, the CDR3 is TGTGCCAGCAGTTTAATCGACAGGACCTCCTACGAGCAGTACTTC. Protein: CASSLIDRTSYEQYF. This rearrangement joins TRBV28 to TRBJ2-7, with D possibly matching TRBD1 (6 bases). Germline V CDR1 and CDR2: MDHEN, SYDVKM. V was clipped by 2 bases and J by 0 bases, with 11 bases between them. The CDR3 contains 15 residues.

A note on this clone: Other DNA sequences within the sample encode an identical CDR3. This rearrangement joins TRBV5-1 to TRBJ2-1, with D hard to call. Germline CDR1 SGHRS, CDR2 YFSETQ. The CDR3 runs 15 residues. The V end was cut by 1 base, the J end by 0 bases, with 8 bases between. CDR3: CASSLSSGSYNEQFF. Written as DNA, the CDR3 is TGCGCCAGCAGCTTGTCTTCGGGCTCCTACAATGAGCAGTTCTTC.

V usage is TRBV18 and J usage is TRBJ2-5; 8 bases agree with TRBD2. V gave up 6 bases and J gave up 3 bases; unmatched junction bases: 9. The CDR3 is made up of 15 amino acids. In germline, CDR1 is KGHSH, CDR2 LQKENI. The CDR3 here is CASSRLALEKETQYF. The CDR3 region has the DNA TGTGCCAGCTCCCGACTAGCGCTCGAGAAAGAGACCCAGTACTTC.

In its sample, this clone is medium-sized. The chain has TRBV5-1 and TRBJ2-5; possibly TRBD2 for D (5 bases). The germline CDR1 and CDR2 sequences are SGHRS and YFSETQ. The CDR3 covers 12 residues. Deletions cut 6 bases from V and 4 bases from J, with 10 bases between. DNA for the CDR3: TGCGCCAGCAATGCCGAGGGAGAGACCCAGTACTTC. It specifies CASNAEGETQYF. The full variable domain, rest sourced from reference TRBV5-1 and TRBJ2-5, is KAGVTQTPRYLIKTRGQQVTLSCSPISGHRSVSWYQQTPGQGLQFLFEYFSETQRNKGNFPGRFSGRQFSNSRSEMNVSTLELGDSALYLCASNAEGETQYFGPGTRLLVL.

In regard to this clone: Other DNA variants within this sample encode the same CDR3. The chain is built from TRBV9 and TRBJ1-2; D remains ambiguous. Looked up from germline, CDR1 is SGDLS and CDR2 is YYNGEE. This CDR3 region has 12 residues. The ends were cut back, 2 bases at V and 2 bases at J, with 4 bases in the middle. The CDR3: CASSVDNYGYTF. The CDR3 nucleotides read TGTGCCAGCAGCGTCGACAACTATGGCTACACCTTC.

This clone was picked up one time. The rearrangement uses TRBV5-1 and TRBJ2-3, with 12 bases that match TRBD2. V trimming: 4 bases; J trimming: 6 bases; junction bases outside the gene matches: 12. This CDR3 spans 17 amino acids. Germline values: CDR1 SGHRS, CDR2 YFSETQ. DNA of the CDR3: TGCGCCAGCAGCGACCCTAGCGGGAGGGCCAAAGGTGATACGCAGTATTTT. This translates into CASSDPSGRAKGDTQYF.

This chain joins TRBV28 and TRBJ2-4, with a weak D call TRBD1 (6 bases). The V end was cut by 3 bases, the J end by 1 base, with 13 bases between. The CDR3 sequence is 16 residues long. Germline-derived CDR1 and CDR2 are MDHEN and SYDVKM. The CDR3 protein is CASSFHDRLAKNIQYF. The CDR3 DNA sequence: TGTGCCAGCAGTTTCCACGACAGGTTGGCCAAAAACATTCAGTACTTC.

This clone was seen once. CDR3 in amino acids: CASSKVVSNQPQHF. In nucleotides, the CDR3 is TGTGCCAGTAGTAAGGTGGTTAGCAATCAGCCCCAGCATTTT. The J gene is TRBJ1-5, the V gene TRBV19; D not resolved. In germline, CDR1 is LNHDA, CDR2 SQIVND (reference sequence). CDR3 size: 14 residues. V gave up 4 bases and J gave up 0 bases, with 7 bases separating them.

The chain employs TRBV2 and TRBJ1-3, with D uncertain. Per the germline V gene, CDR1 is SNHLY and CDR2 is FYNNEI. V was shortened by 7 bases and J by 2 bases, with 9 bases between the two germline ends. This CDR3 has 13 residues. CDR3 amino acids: CASTNLAGNTIYF. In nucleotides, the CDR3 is TGTGCCAGCACGAACCTTGCTGGAAACACCATATATTTT. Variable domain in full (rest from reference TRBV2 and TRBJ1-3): EPEVTQTPSHQVTQMGQEVILRCVPISNHLYFYWYRQILGQKVEFLVSFYNNEISEKSEIFDDQFSVERPDGSNFTLKIRSTKLEDSAMYFCASTNLAGNTIYFGEGSWLTVV.

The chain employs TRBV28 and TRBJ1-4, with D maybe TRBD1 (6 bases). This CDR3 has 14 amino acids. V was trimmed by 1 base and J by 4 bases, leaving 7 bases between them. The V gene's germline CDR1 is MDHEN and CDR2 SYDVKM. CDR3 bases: TGTGCCAGCAGTTTATTAGGGGGTAATGAAAAACTGTTTTTT. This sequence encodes CASSLLGGNEKLFF. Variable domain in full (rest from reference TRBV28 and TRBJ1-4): DVKVTQSSRYLVKRTGEKVFLECVQDMDHENMFWYRQDPGLGLRLIYFSYDVKMKEKGDIPEGYSVSREKKERFSLILESASTNQTSMYLCASSLLGGNEKLFFGSGTQLSVL.

As DNA, the CDR3 is TGTGCCAGTAGTATTTACCTAGCGGGGCCCTACGAGCAGTACTTC. Its protein product is CASSIYLAGPYEQYF. The chain has TRBV19 and TRBJ2-7, with 9 bases that match TRBD2. This CDR3 is built from 15 residues. Germline V gene sequence: CDR1 LNHDA, CDR2 SQIVND (reference sequence). The junction had 5 bases not matched to a gene; V was cut back by 3 bases and J by 2 bases.

CDR3 bases: TGTGCCAGCTCACCGACGCTAGCGGGAGGGGGCCACGAGCAGTACTTC. It translates to CASSPTLAGGGHEQYF. The chain recombines TRBV18 with TRBJ2-7; 12 bases map to TRBD2. CDR1 and CDR2 from the germline V gene are KGHSH and LQKENI. V dropped 3 bases and J dropped 5; count of bases not matched to a gene: 8. The CDR3 totals 16 residues.